This passage covers 20 T cell receptor beta chains from one sample sequenced in a study of blood T cells in healthy people across ages (dated by TCRdb to about 2015). Receptors were amplified or captured by 5' RACE. Reads for this sample came from an Illumina HiSeq 2500. A second PCR of about 6 to 12 cycles was run with a J-beta primer mix and a sample-barcoded 5' primer. The public reads were reprocessed in TCRdb via fastp at Q25 and MiXCR, keeping in-frame beta chains. Rows matching on CDR3 protein sequence are summarized as one entry with the most common DNA and genes. This sample has about a million distinct CDR3 sequences in its table, and 45% to 60% of those were observed once. The ten largest account for about 22% of the sample. The sample taken for sequencing was blood. The receptors stem from a woman between 55 and 75 years old in good health.

This clonotype was observed a handful of times. The chain couples TRBV3-1 to TRBJ2-7; 9 bases match TRBD2. The ends lost 1 base at V and 6 bases at J; junction bases unmatched: 7. The germline CDR1 and CDR2 sequences are LGHDT and YNNKEL (reference sequence). The CDR3 length is 15 residues. CDR3 nucleotide sequence: TGTGCCAGCAGCCAAGTTATGGCGGGAGGGGGCGAGCAGTACTTC. It specifies CASSQVMAGGGEQYF.

The gene calls are TRBV20-1 and TRBJ2-3; 9 nucleotides match TRBD1. V lost 3 bases to trimming and J lost 5 bases; unmatched junction nucleotides: 9. This CDR3 comprises 15 residues. The germline gives CDR1 DFQATT, CDR2 SNEGSKA (reference sequence). The CDR3 DNA sequence: TGCAGTGCTAGGGACGGAGGGACAGGGATAGATACGCAGTATTTT. Translated: CSARDGGTGIDTQYF.

CDR3 residues: CASSPDVRQGLQETQYF. The CDR3 coding sequence is TGTGCCAGCAGCCCCGATGTGAGACAAGGACTCCAAGAGACCCAGTACTTC. This rearrangement joins TRBV6-8 to TRBJ2-5; possible D gene TRBD2, 5 bases. The CDR3 runs 17 residues. Germline V gene sequence: CDR1 MNHGY, CDR2 SAAAGT. V lost 6 bases to trimming and J lost 1 base, with 21 bases between them.

This clonotype was counted a few times. The V call is TRBV5-1, the J call TRBJ2-4, with 7 positions matching TRBD2. Germline V gene lookup returns CDR1 SGHRS and CDR2 YFSETQ. The V and J ends lost 4 bases and 3 bases, in that order; junction bases with no gene match: 7. There are 15 residues in the CDR3. This CDR3 is CASSMREMGKNIQYF. In nucleotides, the CDR3 is TGCGCCAGCAGCATGCGGGAGATGGGCAAAAACATTCAGTACTTC.

This clonotype was counted a few times. V gene TRBV27 combines with J gene TRBJ2-6; 7 bases fit TRBD1. The CDR3 consists of 18 residues. Per germline, CDR1 MNHEY and CDR2 SMNVEV (reference sequence). The J segment lost 0 bases and the V segment lost 4 bases, leaving 9 bases of the junction unmatched. This chain's CDR3 is CASSSTWDSSSGANVLTF. The CDR3 bases are TGTGCCAGCAGTTCAACTTGGGACAGTAGCTCTGGGGCCAACGTCCTGACTTTC.

This clonotype appeared once. The V gene is TRBV27, the J gene TRBJ2-1; D may match TRBD1 or TRBD2 (5 bases each). The CDR3 is 18 residues long. The V gene lost 1 base and the J gene lost 8 bases, with 24 bases spanning the gap. Per germline, CDR1 MNHEY and CDR2 SMNVEV (reference sequence). As DNA, the CDR3 is TGTGCCAGCAGTTTATTCGCCTCGAGGGGCGTACCAGGCGATGAGCAGTTCTTC. This encodes CASSLFASRGVPGDEQFF.

This clonotype was counted a few times. The V call is TRBV10-3, the J call TRBJ2-1, with D possibly being TRBD2 (6 bases). The CDR3 length is 16 residues. Germline values: CDR1 ENHRY, CDR2 SYGVKD. V lost 4 bases, J lost 0 bases, and 13 bases lay in between. CDR3 region: CAISAKGLGSYNEQFF. DNA of the CDR3: TGTGCCATCAGTGCTAAGGGACTTGGCTCCTACAATGAGCAGTTCTTC.

The CDR3 loop reads CASSQSTGGYEQYF. The CDR3 region has the DNA TGTGCCAGCAGCCAATCGACAGGGGGCTACGAGCAGTACTTC. This chain uses TRBV16 with TRBJ2-7; 9 nucleotides line up with TRBD1. The CDR3 spans 14 residues. Germline V gene lookup returns CDR1 KGHSY and CDR2 FQNENV. Trimming at V came to 0 bases and at J to 3 bases, leaving 0 bases not matched to a gene.

There are a few counts of this clonotype. The J gene is TRBJ2-6, the V gene TRBV25-1, with D maybe TRBD2 (5 bases). From germline, CDR1 is MGHDK and CDR2 SYGVNS. The CDR3 totals 14 residues. The V end was cut by 4 bases, the J end by 2 bases, with 6 bases between. The CDR3 reads CASSAGTGANVLTF. The CDR3 coding sequence is TGTGCCAGCAGTGCCGGGACTGGGGCCAACGTCCTGACTTTC.

This clonotype was counted between two and nine times. The rearrangement links TRBV7-9 to TRBJ2-4; TRBD2 aligns across 11 bases. Gene TRBJ2-7 matches the end of the DNA better, so the J call may be wrong. Per the germline V gene, CDR1 is SEHNR and CDR2 is FQNEAQ (reference sequence). The CDR3 totals 13 residues. The CDR3 region has the DNA TGTGCCAGCAGCACGGGACTAGCGGACGAGCAGTACTTC. Translating it yields CASSTGLADEQYF.

V gene TRBV7-2 combines with J gene TRBJ2-3, with D perhaps matching TRBD1 or TRBD2 (5 bases each). The CDR3 is 21 amino acids. V was clipped by 2 bases and J by 2 bases, with 29 bases between them. Germline V gene lookup returns CDR1 SGHTA and CDR2 FQGNSA. CDR3 amino acids: CASSLRPSFLGEDVLTDTQYF. The CDR3 bases are TGTGCCAGCAGCTTACGCCCTTCTTTTTTGGGGGAAGATGTCCTCACAGATACGCAGTATTTT. Combining the CDR3 with reference TRBV7-2 and TRBJ2-3 gives the whole variable domain GAGVSQSPSNKVTEKGKDVELRCDPISGHTALYWYRQSLGQGLEFLIYFQGNSAPDKSGLPSDRFSAERTGGSVSTLTIQRTQQEDSAVYLCASSLRPSFLGEDVLTDTQYFGPGTRLTVL.

The genes are TRBV29-1 and TRBJ1-1, with 7 bases that match TRBD1. V lost 7 bases and J lost 5; bases outside the gene matches: 10. The CDR3 is 13 amino acids. Germline values: CDR1 SQVTM, CDR2 ANQGSEA. The CDR3 region is CSANTGAYTEAFF. CDR3 nucleotides: TGCAGCGCCAATACAGGGGCGTATACTGAAGCTTTCTTT.

This clonotype occurred a few times. The chain is built from TRBV11-2 and TRBJ2-7; D not resolved. V lost 2 bases, J lost 4 bases, and 12 bases lay in between. CDR3 length equals 14 residues. Germline V gene sequence: CDR1 SGHAT, CDR2 FQNNGV. CDR3 nucleotides: TGTGCCAGCAGCTTAAACCCCGACATGTACGAGCAGTACTTC. Its translation: CASSLNPDMYEQYF.

The chain links TRBV4-3 to TRBJ2-7, with 7 bases identical to TRBD1. Trimming removed 1 base from V and 6 bases from J; junction bases left unmatched: 9. The CDR3 is 15 residues long. Germline assignment: CDR1 LGHNA and CDR2 YSLEER. The CDR3 protein is CASSQGTGISVEQYF. The CDR3 region has the DNA TGCGCCAGCAGCCAAGGGACAGGTATATCGGTCGAGCAGTACTTC.

The chain couples TRBV7-2 to TRBJ1-1; tentative D call: TRBD1 (5 bases). V gave up 5 bases and J gave up 5 bases, with 18 bases separating them. This CDR3 contains 15 residues. Germline CDR1 and CDR2: SGHTA and FQGNSA. The CDR3 protein is CASSPRVGDLTEAFF. CDR3 DNA sequence: TGTGCCAGCAGCCCCCGTGTGGGGGATCTTACTGAAGCTTTCTTT. Filled out from reference TRBV7-2 and TRBJ1-1, the complete variable domain reads GAGVSQSPSNKVTEKGKDVELRCDPISGHTALYWYRQSLGQGLEFLIYFQGNSAPDKSGLPSDRFSAERTGGSVSTLTIQRTQQEDSAVYLCASSPRVGDLTEAFFGQGTRLTVV.

The chain carries TRBV4-1 and TRBJ2-1; 7 bases are shared with TRBD2. Germline V CDR1 and CDR2: MGHRA, YSYEKL. The CDR3 spans 15 residues. After removal of 10 bases from V and 5 bases from J, the junction contained 14 bases not matched to a gene. This CDR3 is CATQLGSGPNNEQFF. As DNA, the CDR3 is TGCGCCACCCAATTGGGTAGCGGGCCCAACAATGAGCAGTTCTTC.

The table lists this clonotype with a count of one. J is TRBJ2-7 and V is TRBV9, with 14 bases that match TRBD2. Germline CDR1 SGDLS, CDR2 YYNGEE. With V trimmed by 3 bases and J by 5 bases, 10 bases remained unmatched. The CDR3 has 17 residues. This CDR3 is CASSAPGTSGSIHEQYF. The CDR3, as DNA: TGTGCCAGCAGCGCCCCCGGGACTAGCGGGAGTATCCACGAGCAGTACTTC.

J is TRBJ2-5 and V is TRBV11-2; 9 bases align to TRBD2. The J call may be mistaken, given a closer DNA end match to TRBJ2-7. Germline V gene sequence: CDR1 SGHAT, CDR2 FQNNGV. CDR3 length equals 15 residues. This CDR3 reads CASSLGWREGYEQYF. In nucleotides, the CDR3 is TGTGCCAGCAGCTTAGGGTGGCGGGAGGGCTACGAGCAGTACTTC.

This chain links TRBV12-3 or TRBV12-4 with TRBJ2-7, with a possible D match to TRBD1 (5 bases). Trimming left V 1 base short and J 0 bases short, with 10 bases between. The CDR3 loop spans 15 amino acids. CDR3 coding DNA: TGTGCCAGCAGTTTAGGGAGACAGCTCTCCTACGAGCAGTACTTC. It is translated as CASSLGRQLSYEQYF.

In this sample, this clonotype turned up once. The chain joins TRBV20-1 to TRBJ2-7; 10 nucleotides match TRBD1. The germline CDR1 and CDR2 sequences are DFQATT and SNEGSKA (reference sequence). Trimming cost V 6 bases and J 6 bases; bases outside gene matches: 11. This CDR3 is built from 14 residues. The CDR3: CSAAGTGVQTEQYF. The CDR3, as DNA: TGCAGTGCCGCCGGGACAGGGGTTCAAACCGAGCAGTACTTC.